A single sample is the source of the 19 T cell receptor beta chains below, sequenced in a study of CD8 T cells in ankylosing spondylitis. A single record per CDR3 protein comes from TCRdb applying MiXCR to the 5' RACE reads. Among 150,000 to 200,000 distinct CDR3 sequences, around 10% were seen once, and the ten largest hold 25% to 30%. The sequenced sample was blood, either unsorted or a sorted T cell fraction (not recorded which). These receptors all stem from a male donor with ankylosing spondylitis or in good health (not recorded which).

The sample holds many counts of this clonotype. This chain connects TRBV5-1 to TRBJ2-1; 10 bases align to TRBD2. Germline-derived CDR1 and CDR2 are SGHRS and YFSETQ. V dropped 0 bases and J dropped 7; count of bases not matched to a gene: 10. The CDR3 is made up of 17 amino acids. The DNA for the CDR3 is TGCGCCAGCAGCTTGGAAGTAGCGGGAGGTTTTAGGAATGAGCAGTTCTTC. It codes for CASSLEVAGGFRNEQFF.

This clonotype has ten or more counts. The CDR3 bases are TGTGCCAGCAGCTTGGAGGGTCCAGGATTTAAGTTCTTC. Protein product: CASSLEGPGFKFF. This chain joins TRBV5-5 and TRBJ2-1; D unclear. The germline V gene encodes CDR1 SGHKS and CDR2 YYEKEE (reference sequence). This CDR3 spans 13 amino acids. Trimming shortened V by 0 bases and J by 14 bases, and 15 bases separated the two germline ends.

This clonotype was observed at least ten times. The chain couples TRBV20-1 to TRBJ2-1; 10 bases line up with TRBD2. Per the germline V gene, CDR1 is DFQATT and CDR2 is SNEGSKA (reference sequence). CDR3 length equals 20 residues. V was pared by 2 bases and J by 1 base, with 17 bases of the junction left unmatched. The CDR3 loop is CSARRTRSASGGVSYNEQFF. CDR3 nucleotides: TGCAGTGCTAGACGTACTAGAAGTGCTAGCGGGGGTGTGTCCTACAATGAGCAGTTCTTC.

The CDR3 DNA sequence: TGTGCCAGCACCTTCCAAGAGACCCAGTACTTC. As protein: CASTFQETQYF. The gene calls are TRBV5-5 and TRBJ2-5; D not resolved. The CDR3 covers 11 residues. Trimming removed 6 bases at V and 1 base at J, with 4 bases between. From germline, CDR1 is SGHKS and CDR2 YYEKEE (reference sequence).

At least ten counts were recorded for this clonotype. The chain has TRBV5-1 and TRBJ2-1, with a tentative D call TRBD2 (5 bases). This CDR3 comprises 14 residues. The V and J ends lost 4 bases and 5 bases respectively, with 13 bases between them. CDR1 is SGHRS and CDR2 is YFSETQ in the germline V gene. The CDR3 spells CASSPGLIHNEQFF. CDR3 nucleotide sequence: TGCGCCAGCAGCCCCGGACTTATCCACAATGAGCAGTTCTTC.

Ten or more counts support this clonotype. The chain joins TRBV5-1 to TRBJ2-1; 7 nucleotides agree with TRBD1. This CDR3 comprises 14 residues. Germline assignment: CDR1 SGHRS and CDR2 YFSETQ. Trimming cost V 3 bases and J 4 bases; bases outside gene matches: 4. The CDR3, as DNA: TGCGCCAGCAGCTCACGGACAGGATACAATGAGCAGTTCTTC. The encoded protein is CASSSRTGYNEQFF.

This clonotype was detected ten times or more. This chain links TRBV10-1 with TRBJ2-2; 12 nucleotides line up with TRBD2. This CDR3 is built from 17 residues. Looked up from germline, CDR1 is WNHNN and CDR2 is SYGVQD (reference sequence). After removal of 10 bases from V and 3 bases from J, the junction contained 12 bases not matched to a gene. CDR3 in amino acids: CATSSSGRARDTGELFF. The CDR3 DNA follows: TGCGCCACCTCTTCTAGCGGGAGGGCCCGAGACACCGGGGAGCTGTTTTTT.

This clonotype was seen repeatedly, ten times or more. The chain couples TRBV5-1 to TRBJ2-5, with TRBD2 matching 7 bases. CDR1 is SGHRS, CDR2 YFSETQ, per germline. This CDR3 spans 12 amino acids. J gave up 7 bases and V 1 base, and 1 base lay outside the gene matches. CDR3 loop: CASSLREGTQYF. CDR3 bases: TGCGCCAGCAGCTTGAGGGAGGGGACCCAGTACTTC.

This clonotype was seen ten or more times. The chain links TRBV5-6 to TRBJ1-4, with no clear D. From germline, CDR1 is SGHDT and CDR2 YYEEEE. The length of the CDR3 is 16 residues. Trimming took 3 bases from V and 4 from J, leaving 16 bases between them. The CDR3 nucleotides read TGTGCCAGCAGCTCAAAGAACACCGGACTTAATGAAAAACTGTTTTTT. Translating gives CASSSKNTGLNEKLFF.

This clonotype was seen ten or more times. V gene TRBV5-1 combines with J gene TRBJ2-3; D gene uncertain. CDR1 and CDR2 (germline): SGHRS, YFSETQ. The CDR3 consists of 12 residues. Trimming pared 4 bases from V and 5 bases from J, leaving 8 bases between. CDR3 amino acids: CASSRVGDTQYF. The CDR3 DNA reads TGCGCCAGCAGCCGCGTGGGAGATACGCAGTATTTT. Complete variable domain (other parts from reference TRBV5-1 and TRBJ2-3): KAGVTQTPRYLIKTRGQQVTLSCSPISGHRSVSWYQQTPGQGLQFLFEYFSETQRNKGNFPGRFSGRQFSNSRSEMNVSTLELGDSALYLCASSRVGDTQYFGPGTRLTVL.

For this clonotype: A much larger clone is a single base away; this may be a read error. V and J are TRBV3-1 and TRBJ2-4; D is undetermined. Germline CDR1 and CDR2: LGHDT and YNNKEL (reference sequence). The CDR3 runs 15 residues. The CDR3 DNA reads TGTGCCAGCAGCCAAGATGGTCGTTACAAAAACATTGAGTACTTC. As protein: CASSQDGRYKNIEYF.

This clonotype came up many times. The junction differs from germline at one of its ends, possibly a read error. This chain uses TRBV10-3 with TRBJ2-5; 7 bases align to TRBD1. Germline CDR1 reads ENHRY; CDR2 reads SYGVKD. CDR3 length equals 13 residues. The CDR3 protein is CAVRQGSQETQYF. For the CDR3, the DNA is TGTGCCGTCAGACAGGGATCCCAAGAGACCCAGTACTTC.

This clonotype was detected only a few times. This sequence joins TRBV11-2 and TRBJ2-5; D gene uncertain. Germline V lookup: CDR1 SGHAT, CDR2 FQNNGV. The V gene lost 1 base and the J gene lost 5 bases, with 17 bases spanning the gap. The CDR3 loop spans 16 amino acids. The CDR3 sequence is CASSLGHSSTVETQYF. As DNA, the CDR3 is TGTGCCAGCAGCTTAGGACATTCCTCGACCGTCGAGACCCAGTACTTC.

The genes are TRBV28 and TRBJ2-5; D call uncertain. Trimming took off 5 bases at V and 1 base at J, with 11 bases between the two ends. This CDR3 has 14 amino acids. Germline CDR1 MDHEN, CDR2 SYDVKM. The CDR3 loop reads CASSKVAFQETQYF. The CDR3 nucleotides are TGTGCCAGCAGTAAGGTGGCTTTCCAAGAGACCCAGTACTTC.

This clonotype has only a few counts. The rearrangement uses TRBV12-3 or TRBV12-4 and TRBJ1-4, with D unclear. V lost 1 base, J lost 0 bases, and 6 bases lay in between. The CDR3 covers 15 residues. This chain's CDR3 is CASSLVATTNEKLFF. The CDR3, as DNA: TGTGCCAGCAGTTTAGTGGCAACAACTAATGAAAAACTGTTTTTT.

At least ten counts were recorded for this clonotype. The chain uses TRBV14 and TRBJ2-1; D is unresolved. Trimming removed 1 base at V and 9 bases at J, with 28 bases between. CDR3 length: 19 amino acids. CDR1 and CDR2 from the germline V gene are SGHDN and FVKESK. For the CDR3, the DNA is TGTGCCAGCAGCCAAGGTAAAGGCACCGACTCGAGGAATAACGGTGAGCAGTTCTTC. As protein: CASSQGKGTDSRNNGEQFF.

This clonotype was picked up many times. This chain joins TRBV5-1 and TRBJ1-2; 9 nucleotides line up with TRBD1. The CDR3 is 14 amino acids. The trim removed 3 bases at V and 4 bases at J, leaving 4 bases unmatched. In germline, CDR1 is SGHRS, CDR2 YFSETQ. The CDR3, as DNA: TGCGCCAGCAGCTCGGACAGGGGTCTCTATGGCTACACCTTC. Amino acid sequence: CASSSDRGLYGYTF.

As DNA, the CDR3 is TGTGCCAGCAGCACTTATAGTGACTCCACAGATACGCAGTATTTT. Translated, it gives CASSTYSDSTDTQYF. This chain links TRBV21-1 with TRBJ2-3. TRBV21-1 is a pseudogene. CDR3 length: 15 amino acids.

This clonotype was observed many times. The chain uses TRBV20-1 and TRBJ1-1; D gene ambiguous. This CDR3 comprises 14 residues. The germline V gene encodes CDR1 DFQATT and CDR2 SNEGSKA (reference sequence). V dropped 3 bases and J dropped 0 bases, with 11 bases sitting between them. The CDR3 here is CSASRQLVNTEAFF. The CDR3 region has the DNA TGCAGTGCTAGCCGGCAGCTGGTGAACACTGAAGCTTTCTTT.